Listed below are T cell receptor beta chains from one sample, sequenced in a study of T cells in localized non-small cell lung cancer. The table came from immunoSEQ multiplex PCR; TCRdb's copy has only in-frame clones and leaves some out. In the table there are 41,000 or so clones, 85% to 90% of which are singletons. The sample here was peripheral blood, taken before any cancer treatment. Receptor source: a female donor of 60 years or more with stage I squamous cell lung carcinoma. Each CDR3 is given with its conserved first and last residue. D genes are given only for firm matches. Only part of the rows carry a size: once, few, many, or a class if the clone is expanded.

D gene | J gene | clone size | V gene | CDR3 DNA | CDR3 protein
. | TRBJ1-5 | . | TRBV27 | TGTGCCAGCAGTCCACCTGGCAATCAGCCCCAGCATTTT | CASSPPGNQPQHF
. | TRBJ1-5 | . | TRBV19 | TGTGCCAGTAGTTCCCAGGGACTTCAGCCCCAGCATTTT | CASSSQGLQPQHF
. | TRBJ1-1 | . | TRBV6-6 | TGTGCCAGCAGTTACGAGACAGGAAGCACTGAAGCTTTCTTT | CASSYETGSTEAFF
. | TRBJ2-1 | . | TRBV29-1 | TGCAGCGTTGCCTCTATGCGGGGATTCTACAATGAGCAGTTCTTC | CSVASMRGFYNEQFF
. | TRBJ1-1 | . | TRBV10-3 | TGTGCCATCAGTGAGTCGATCGGGAACACTGAAGCTTTCTTT | CAISESIGNTEAFF
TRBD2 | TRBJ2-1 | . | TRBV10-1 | TGCGCCAGCAGTGATCGGGGGGGACATAGCGATGAGCAGTTCTTC | CASSDRGGHSDEQFF
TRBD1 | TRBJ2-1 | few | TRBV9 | TGTGCCAGCAGCGGCGACAGGGCCTCCTACAATGAGCAGTTCTTC | CASSGDRASYNEQFF
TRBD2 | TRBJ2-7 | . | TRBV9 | TGTGCCAGCAGCGAGGTGACTAGCGGGAGGGTAAGAAACGAGCAGTACTTC | CASSEVTSGRVRNEQYF
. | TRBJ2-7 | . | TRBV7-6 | TGTGCCAGCAGCCGAGGACTATTGGACGAGCAGTACTTC | CASSRGLLDEQYF
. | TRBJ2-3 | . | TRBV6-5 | TGTGCCAGCAGTTATTTCCAGAGCACAGATACGCAGTATTTT | CASSYFQSTDTQYF
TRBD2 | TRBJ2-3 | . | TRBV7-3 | TGTGCCAGCAGCACGTCTCTAGCGGGAGTCACAGATACGCAGTATTTT | CASSTSLAGVTDTQYF
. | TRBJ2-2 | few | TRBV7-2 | TGTGCCAGCAGCCCGACCCGCACCGGGGAGCTGTTTTTT | CASSPTRTGELFF
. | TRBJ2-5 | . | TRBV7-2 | TGTGCCAGCAGCTCCCTGGACAGACAAGAGACCCAGTACTTC | CASSSLDRQETQYF
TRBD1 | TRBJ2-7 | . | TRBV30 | TGTGCCTGGGGACGGGACAGGGGACTGTACGAGCAGTACTTC | CAWGRDRGLYEQYF
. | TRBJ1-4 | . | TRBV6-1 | TGTGCCAGCACCGGACAGCCCAATGAAAAACTGTTTTTT | CASTGQPNEKLFF
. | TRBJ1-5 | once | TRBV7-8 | TGTGCCAGCAGCTTAGAAGCCGGGGCAGGGGATCAGCCCCAGCATTTT | CASSLEAGAGDQPQHF
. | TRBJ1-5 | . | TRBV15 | TGTGCCACCAGCAGAGGCGGGGGCTATAGCAATCAGCCCCAGCATTTT | CATSRGGGYSNQPQHF
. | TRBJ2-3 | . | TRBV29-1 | TGCAGCGTTGAAGGGCAGGGGACAGATACGCAGTATTTT | CSVEGQGTDTQYF
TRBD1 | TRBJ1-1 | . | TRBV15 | TGTGCCACCAGGCTAGGACAGGGGAGGACTGAAGCTTTCTTT | CATRLGQGRTEAFF
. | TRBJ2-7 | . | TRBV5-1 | TGCGCCAGCAGCTTGAGTCCTAACTACGAGCAGTACTTC | CASSLSPNYEQYF
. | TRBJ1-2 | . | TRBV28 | TGTGCCAGCAGCCACAGGGAGAGGAGCGGCTACACCTTC | CASSHRERSGYTF
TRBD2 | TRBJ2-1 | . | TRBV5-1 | TGCGCCAGCAGCTTGTGGCGACGGACTAGCGGGGCCGATGAGCAGTTCTTC | CASSLWRRTSGADEQFF
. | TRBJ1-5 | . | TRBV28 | TGTGCCAGCAGTTCCGACAGGCCCCTTAGCCCAACTAATCAGCCCCAGCATTTT | CASSSDRPLSPTNQPQHF
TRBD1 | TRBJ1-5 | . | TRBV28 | TGTGCCAGCAGTCAACAGGGGGCGGTTCAGCCCCAGCATTTT | CASSQQGAVQPQHF
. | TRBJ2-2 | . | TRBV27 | TGTGCCAGCAAGGCTAGCAGGGTCGGGGAGCTGTTTTTT | CASKASRVGELFF
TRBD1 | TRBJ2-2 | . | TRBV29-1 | TGCAGCGTTGAGACAGGGTTAGACCCCGGGGAGCTGTTTTTT | CSVETGLDPGELFF
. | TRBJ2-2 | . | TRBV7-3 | TGTGCCAGCAGCTTACTCCGGGGTTCGGGGGAGCTGTTTTTT | CASSLLRGSGELFF
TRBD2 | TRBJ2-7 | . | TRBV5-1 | TGCGCCAGCAGCCCTGGGACTAGCGGGACTTACGAGCAGTACTTC | CASSPGTSGTYEQYF
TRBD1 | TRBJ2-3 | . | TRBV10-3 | TGTGCCACCAGGGGACAGGCTATTCAGTCAGATACGCAGTATTTT | CATRGQAIQSDTQYF
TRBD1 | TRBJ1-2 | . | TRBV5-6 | TGTGCCAGCAGCTCCGGGACAGGGGGCCATGGCTACACCTTC | CASSSGTGGHGYTF
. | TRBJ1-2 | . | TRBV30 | TGTGCCTGGAGGTCAGCAGGAGCTAACTATGGCTACACCTTC | CAWRSAGANYGYTF
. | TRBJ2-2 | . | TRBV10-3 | TGTGCCATCAAGGGGGGCCCGAACACCGGGGAGCTGTTTTTT | CAIKGGPNTGELFF
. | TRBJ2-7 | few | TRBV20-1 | TGCAGTGCTAATAAAGTGGGCGAGCAGTACTTC | CSANKVGEQYF
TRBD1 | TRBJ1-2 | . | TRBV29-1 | TGCAGCGTTACCCCGGGACAGGGGCATGGCTACACCTTC | CSVTPGQGHGYTF
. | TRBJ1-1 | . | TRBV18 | TGTGCCAGCTCACTAGTTGGGGGGGACACTGAAGCTTTCTTT | CASSLVGGDTEAFF
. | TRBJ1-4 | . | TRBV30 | TGTGCCTGGAGTGTCGGTTCAATGGGTGAAAAACTGTTTTTT | CAWSVGSMGEKLFF
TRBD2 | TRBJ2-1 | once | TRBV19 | TGTGCCAGTAGTATAGGACTAGCGGGGAGCTCCTACAATGAGCAGTTCTTC | CASSIGLAGSSYNEQFF
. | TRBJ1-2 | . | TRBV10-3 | TGTGCCATCACCCCTGACGGGGGCTATGGCTACACCTTC | CAITPDGGYGYTF
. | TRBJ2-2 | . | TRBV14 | TGTGCCAGCAGCCCCCGAGGGCCCTTTAGGATCGGGGAGCTGTTTTTT | CASSPRGPFRIGELFF
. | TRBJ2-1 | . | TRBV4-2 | TGTGCCAGCAGCCAAGATCTCTACAATGAGCAGTTCTTC | CASSQDLYNEQFF
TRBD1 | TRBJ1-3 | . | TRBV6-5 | TGTGCCAGCAGGGCCGGGACAGGGGTAAACACCATATATTTT | CASRAGTGVNTIYF
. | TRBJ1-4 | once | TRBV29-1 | TGCAGATGGGGCACGGGGGATAATGAAAAACTGTTTTTT | CRWGTGDNEKLFF
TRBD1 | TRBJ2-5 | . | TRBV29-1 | TGCAGCGTGAGACAGGGGGTAGGCCAAGAGACCCAGTACTTC | CSVRQGVGQETQYF
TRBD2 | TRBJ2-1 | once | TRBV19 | TGTGCCAGTAGTGTGGGGCTAGCGGGGAAGGGTGAGCAGTTCTTC | CASSVGLAGKGEQFF
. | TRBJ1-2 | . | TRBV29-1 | TGCAGCGTTGGGACCGGGGGCGCGGACTATGGCTACACCTTC | CSVGTGGADYGYTF
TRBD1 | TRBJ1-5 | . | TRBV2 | TGTGCCACCGCCCCCGACCGGGACAGACACAATCAGCCCCAGCATTTT | CATAPDRDRHNQPQHF
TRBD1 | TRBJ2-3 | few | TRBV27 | TGTGCCAGCAGTACTAGGGACAGGGGTCGGACAGATACGCAGTATTTT | CASSTRDRGRTDTQYF
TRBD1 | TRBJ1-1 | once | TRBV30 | TGTGCCTGGAGTACTGGGACAGGGGAGACTGAATCTTTCTTT | CAWSTGTGETESFF